These 4 T cell receptor beta chains came from one sample sequenced in a study of T cell repertoires in cytomegalovirus infection. TCRdb redid the calling of the reads with MiXCR, one entry per CDR3 protein. Of a few hundred thousand distinct CDR3 sequences listed, approximately 15% are singletons. The source material was CD8+ T cells from PBMCs. Source of these receptors: a human donor in good health (CMV status not recorded). Some clones in this sample may be carry-over from other donors' samples.

This clonotype has a handful of counts. The chain is built from TRBV6-1 and TRBJ2-2; D might be TRBD1 or TRBD2, each matching 5 bases. The CDR3 is 14 amino acids. CDR1 is MNHNS and CDR2 is SASEGT in the germline V gene. Trimming took off 7 bases at V and 4 bases at J, with 13 bases between the two ends. The CDR3 region has the DNA TGTGCCAGCAACCCCGCAGGGACCACCGGGGAGCTGTTTTTT. This encodes CASNPAGTTGELFF.

This chain connects TRBV15 to TRBJ1-4; D is undetermined. This CDR3 spans 15 amino acids. Germline V gene lookup returns CDR1 LNHNV and CDR2 YYDKDF (reference sequence). V lost 8 bases, J lost 0 bases, and 13 bases lay in between. CDR3 nucleotide sequence: TGTGCCACCTCTTACAACAGAGCAACTAATGAAAAACTGTTTTTT. Translated: CATSYNRATNEKLFF.

This clonotype was counted between two and nine times. This rearrangement joins TRBV5-6 to TRBJ1-1; no firm D call. Looked up from germline, CDR1 is SGHDT and CDR2 is YYEEEE. With 4 bases removed from V and 3 bases from J, the gap between germline ends came to 13 bases. This CDR3 comprises 14 residues. The CDR3 DNA is TGTGCCAGCAGCCTCGGGATGCGACACACTGAAGCTTTCTTT. Encoded protein: CASSLGMRHTEAFF.

The rearrangement links TRBV14 to TRBJ2-1, with 8 bases lining up with TRBD1. Per germline, CDR1 SGHDN and CDR2 FVKESK. CDR3 length equals 16 residues. Trimming at V came to 3 bases and at J to 5 bases, leaving 9 bases not matched to a gene. CDR3 in amino acids: CASSQSRTGINNEQFF. The CDR3 coding sequence is TGTGCCAGCAGCCAGTCCCGGACAGGGATCAACAATGAGCAGTTCTTC.